The subject of this entry is one TCR beta chain. Antigen specificity is unknown. These data belong to a study of T cell responses to AZD1222 COVID-19 vaccine. General study results and limits: Receipt of two AZD1222 doses was followed by a rise in Spike-specific TCR breadth and depth. Unmutated variant regions are reportedly targeted by nearly half of spike-specific TCRs.

TCRdb's copy holds only in-frame clones and misses some; the assay was immunoSEQ multiplex PCR. Of roughly 160,000 clones in the sample, approximately 92% were seen once. V lost 6 bases, J lost 1 base, and 6 bases lay in between. The germline V gene encodes CDR1 MNHNY and CDR2 SVGAGI (reference sequence). The CDR3 is 12 residues long. The rearrangement links TRBV6-6 to TRBJ1-1; D uncertain. The sequencing used peripheral blood, collected on day 0 of AZD1222 vaccination. The source of this sequence is an adult in good health. For the CDR3, the DNA is TGTGCCAGCAGGGGAGCGAACACTGAAGCTTTCTTT. Amino acids: CASRGANTEAFF.